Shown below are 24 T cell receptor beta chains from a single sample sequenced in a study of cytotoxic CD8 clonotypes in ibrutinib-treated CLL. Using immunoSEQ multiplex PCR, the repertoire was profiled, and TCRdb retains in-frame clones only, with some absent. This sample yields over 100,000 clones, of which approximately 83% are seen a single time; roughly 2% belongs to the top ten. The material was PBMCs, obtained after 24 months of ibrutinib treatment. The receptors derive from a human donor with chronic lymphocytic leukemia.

DNA for the CDR3: TGTGCCAGCAGCGTTTATAGCAATCAGCCCCAGCATTTT. Its protein product is CASSVYSNQPQHF. J is TRBJ1-5 and V is TRBV7-2, with no clear D. CDR1 SGHTA and CDR2 FQGNSA come from the germline V gene. V dropped 5 bases and J dropped 0 bases, with 5 bases sitting between them. This CDR3 has 13 amino acids.

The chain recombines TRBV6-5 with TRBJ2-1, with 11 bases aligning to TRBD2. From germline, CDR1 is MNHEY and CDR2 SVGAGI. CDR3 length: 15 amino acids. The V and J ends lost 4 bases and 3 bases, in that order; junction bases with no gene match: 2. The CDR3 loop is CASSSGTSGYNEQFF. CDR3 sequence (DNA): TGTGCCAGCAGTTCCGGGACTAGCGGCTACAATGAGCAGTTCTTC.

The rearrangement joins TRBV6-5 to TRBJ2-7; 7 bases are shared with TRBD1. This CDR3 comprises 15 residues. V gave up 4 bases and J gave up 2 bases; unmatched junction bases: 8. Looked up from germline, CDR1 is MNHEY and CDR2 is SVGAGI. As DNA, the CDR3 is TGTGCCAGCAGTTCGACGGGACAGCCTCCCTACGAGCAGTACTTC. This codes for CASSSTGQPPYEQYF.

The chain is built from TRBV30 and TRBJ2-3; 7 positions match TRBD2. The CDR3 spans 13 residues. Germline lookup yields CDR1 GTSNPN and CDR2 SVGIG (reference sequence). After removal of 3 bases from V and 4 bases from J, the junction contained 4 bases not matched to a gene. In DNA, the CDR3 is TGTGCCTGGAGAGTGGGGGGGTCAGATACGCAGTATTTT. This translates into CAWRVGGSDTQYF.

CDR3 bases: TGTGCCAGCAGCTTAACTGCGGGAGGGCCTGAGGATACGCAGTATTTT. It specifies CASSLTAGGPEDTQYF. V is TRBV13 and J is TRBJ2-3; 9 bases map to TRBD2. The CDR3 length is 16 residues. Germline CDR1 reads PRHDT; CDR2 reads FYEKMQ (reference sequence). V lost 2 bases, J lost 6 bases, and 9 bases stayed unmatched.

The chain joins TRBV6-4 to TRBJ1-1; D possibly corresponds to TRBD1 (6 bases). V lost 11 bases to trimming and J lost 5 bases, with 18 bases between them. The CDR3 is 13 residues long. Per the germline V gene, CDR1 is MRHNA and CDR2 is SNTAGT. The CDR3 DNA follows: TGTGCCTCCTCGGCAGGGGCGAGAACTGAAGCTTTCTTT. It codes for CASSAGARTEAFF.

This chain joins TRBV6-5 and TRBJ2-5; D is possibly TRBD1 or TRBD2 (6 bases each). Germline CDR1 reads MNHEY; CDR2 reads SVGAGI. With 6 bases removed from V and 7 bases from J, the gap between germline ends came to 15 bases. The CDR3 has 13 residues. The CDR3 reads CASSMGGARTQYF. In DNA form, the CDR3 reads TGTGCCAGCAGCATGGGGGGCGCTAGGACCCAGTACTTC.

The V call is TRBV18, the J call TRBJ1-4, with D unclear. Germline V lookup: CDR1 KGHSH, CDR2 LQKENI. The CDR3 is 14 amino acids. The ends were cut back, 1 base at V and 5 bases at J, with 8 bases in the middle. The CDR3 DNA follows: TGTGCCAGCTCACCACTTCGGGCAAATGAAAAACTGTTTTTT. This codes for CASSPLRANEKLFF.

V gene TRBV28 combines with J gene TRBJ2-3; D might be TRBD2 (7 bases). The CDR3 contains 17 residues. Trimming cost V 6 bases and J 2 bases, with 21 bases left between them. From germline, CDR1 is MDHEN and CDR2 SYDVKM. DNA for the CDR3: TGTGCCAGCAGGTCCCCTTGGCGGGGGCCAATCACAGATACGCAGTATTTT. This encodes CASRSPWRGPITDTQYF.

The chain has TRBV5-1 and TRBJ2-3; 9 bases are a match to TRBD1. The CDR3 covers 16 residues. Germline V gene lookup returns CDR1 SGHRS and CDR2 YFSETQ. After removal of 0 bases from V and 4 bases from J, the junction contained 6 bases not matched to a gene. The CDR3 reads CASSLVRTGVADTQYF. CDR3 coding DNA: TGCGCCAGCAGCTTGGTGAGGACAGGGGTTGCAGATACGCAGTATTTT.

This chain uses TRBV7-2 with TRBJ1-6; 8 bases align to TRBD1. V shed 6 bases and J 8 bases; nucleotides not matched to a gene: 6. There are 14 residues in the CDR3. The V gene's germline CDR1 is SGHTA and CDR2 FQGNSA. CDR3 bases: TGTGCCAGCAGGATACAGGGGGACGATTCACCCCTCCACTTT. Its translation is CASRIQGDDSPLHF.

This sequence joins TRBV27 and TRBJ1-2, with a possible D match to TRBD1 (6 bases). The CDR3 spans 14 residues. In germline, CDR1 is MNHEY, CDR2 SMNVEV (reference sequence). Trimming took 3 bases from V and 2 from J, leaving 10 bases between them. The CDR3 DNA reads TGTGCCAGCAGTTTCACCGACAGGAACTATGGCTACACCTTC. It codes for CASSFTDRNYGYTF.

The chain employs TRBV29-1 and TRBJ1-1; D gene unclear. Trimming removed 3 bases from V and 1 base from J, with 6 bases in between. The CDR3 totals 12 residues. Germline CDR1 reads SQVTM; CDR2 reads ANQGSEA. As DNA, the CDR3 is TGCAGCGTTGACCGGCCGAACACTGAAGCTTTCTTT. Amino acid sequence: CSVDRPNTEAFF.

The CDR3 bases are TGTGCCAGCAGTTACTATAACAGCTACGAGCAGTACTTC. It codes for CASSYYNSYEQYF. The chain links TRBV6-6 to TRBJ2-7; D ambiguous. The germline gives CDR1 MNHNY, CDR2 SVGAGI (reference sequence). The CDR3 loop spans 13 amino acids. The ends were cut back, 1 base at V and 3 bases at J, with 7 bases in the middle.

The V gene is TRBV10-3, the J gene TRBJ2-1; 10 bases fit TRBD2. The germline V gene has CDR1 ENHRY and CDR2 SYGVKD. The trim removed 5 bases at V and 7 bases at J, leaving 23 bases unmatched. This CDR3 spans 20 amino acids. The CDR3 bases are TGTGCCATCAGTAAGGTCTTTGGGGGTGTGGGACTAGCGTCGGGAAATGAGCAGTTCTTC. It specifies CAISKVFGGVGLASGNEQFF.

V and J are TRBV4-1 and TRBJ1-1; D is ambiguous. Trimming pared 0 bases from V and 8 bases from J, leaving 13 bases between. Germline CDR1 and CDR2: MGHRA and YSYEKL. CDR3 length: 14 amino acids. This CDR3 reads CASSQDYWTDEAFF. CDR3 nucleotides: TGCGCCAGCAGCCAAGATTATTGGACGGACGAAGCTTTCTTT.

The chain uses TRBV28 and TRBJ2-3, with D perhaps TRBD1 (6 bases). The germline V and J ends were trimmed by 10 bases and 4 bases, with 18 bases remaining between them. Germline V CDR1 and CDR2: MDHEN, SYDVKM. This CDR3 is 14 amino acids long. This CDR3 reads CATSGAGVPDTQYF. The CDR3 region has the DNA TGTGCCACCTCCGGGGCAGGGGTCCCAGATACGCAGTATTTT.

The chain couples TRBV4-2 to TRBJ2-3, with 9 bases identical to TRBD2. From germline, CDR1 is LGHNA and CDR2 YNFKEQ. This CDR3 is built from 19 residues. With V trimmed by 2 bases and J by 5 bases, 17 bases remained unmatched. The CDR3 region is CASSQFALRREGHGDTQYF. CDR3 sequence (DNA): TGTGCCAGCAGCCAATTTGCCCTTAGGCGGGAGGGCCATGGAGATACGCAGTATTTT.

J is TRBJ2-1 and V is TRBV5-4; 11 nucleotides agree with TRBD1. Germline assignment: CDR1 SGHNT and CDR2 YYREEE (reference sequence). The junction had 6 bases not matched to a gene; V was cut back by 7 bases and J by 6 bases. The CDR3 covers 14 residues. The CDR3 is CASSGDRGFNEQFF. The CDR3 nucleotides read TGTGCCAGCTCCGGGGACAGGGGGTTCAATGAGCAGTTCTTC.

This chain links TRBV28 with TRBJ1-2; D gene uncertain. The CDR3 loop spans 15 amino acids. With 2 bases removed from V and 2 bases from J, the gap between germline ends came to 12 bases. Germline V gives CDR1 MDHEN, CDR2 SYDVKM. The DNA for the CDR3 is TGTGCCAGCAGTTTAAGAGAGGGCGAAAACTATGGCTACACCTTC. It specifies CASSLREGENYGYTF.

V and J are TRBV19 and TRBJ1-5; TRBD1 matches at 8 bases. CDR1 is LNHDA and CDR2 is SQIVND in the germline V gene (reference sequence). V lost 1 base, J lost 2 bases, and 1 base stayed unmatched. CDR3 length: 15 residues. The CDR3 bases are TGTGCCAGTAGTATAGTACAGGGGGGCAATCAGCCCCAGCATTTT. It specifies CASSIVQGGNQPQHF. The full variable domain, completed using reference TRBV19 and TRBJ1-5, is DGGITQSPKYLFRKEGQNVTLSCEQNLNHDAMYWYRQDPGQGLRLIYYSQIVNDFQKGDIAEGYSVSREKKESFPLTVTSAQKNPTAFYLCASSIVQGGNQPQHFGDGTRLSIL.

CDR3 DNA: TGTGCCAGCAGTGGCGCAACGGCCTATGGCTACACCTTC. Its translation is CASSGATAYGYTF. This chain links TRBV25-1 with TRBJ1-2; D is uncertain. Germline V CDR1 and CDR2: MGHDK, SYGVNS. Trimming removed 4 bases at V and 4 bases at J, with 10 bases between. This CDR3 has 13 residues.

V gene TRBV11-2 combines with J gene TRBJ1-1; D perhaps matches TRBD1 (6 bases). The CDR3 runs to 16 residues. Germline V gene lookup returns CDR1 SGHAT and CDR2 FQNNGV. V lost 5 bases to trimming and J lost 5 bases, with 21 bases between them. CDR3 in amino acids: CASSTYVRGLGTEAFF. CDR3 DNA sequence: TGTGCCAGCAGCACGTACGTCAGGGGACTGGGTACTGAAGCTTTCTTT.

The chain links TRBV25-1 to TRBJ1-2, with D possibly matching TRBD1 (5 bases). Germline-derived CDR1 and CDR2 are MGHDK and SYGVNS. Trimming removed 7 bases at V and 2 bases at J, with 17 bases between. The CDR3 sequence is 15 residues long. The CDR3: CASTPRAGGNYGYTF. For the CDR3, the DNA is TGTGCCAGCACCCCAAGGGCCGGGGGGAACTATGGCTACACCTTC.